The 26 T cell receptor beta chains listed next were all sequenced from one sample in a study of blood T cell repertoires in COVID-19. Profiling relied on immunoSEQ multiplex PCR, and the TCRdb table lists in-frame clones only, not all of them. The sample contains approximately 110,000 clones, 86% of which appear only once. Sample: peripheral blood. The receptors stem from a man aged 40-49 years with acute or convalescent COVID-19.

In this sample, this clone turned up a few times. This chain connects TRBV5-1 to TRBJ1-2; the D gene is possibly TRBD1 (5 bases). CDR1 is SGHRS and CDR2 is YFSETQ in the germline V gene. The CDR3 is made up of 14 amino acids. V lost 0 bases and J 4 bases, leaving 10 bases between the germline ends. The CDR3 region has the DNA TGCGCCAGCAGCTTGGCGGGGGGATTCTATGGCTACACCTTC. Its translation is CASSLAGGFYGYTF.

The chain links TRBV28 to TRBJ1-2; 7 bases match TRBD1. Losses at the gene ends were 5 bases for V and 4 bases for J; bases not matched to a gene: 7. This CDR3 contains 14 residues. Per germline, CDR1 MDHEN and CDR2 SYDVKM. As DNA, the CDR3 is TGTGCCAGCAGTCGCAGGGACAGTCTCTATGGCTACACCTTC. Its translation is CASSRRDSLYGYTF.

CDR3 loop: CASSLGTSNEKLFF. The CDR3 coding sequence is TGTGCCAGCAGCCTCGGGACAAGTAATGAAAAACTGTTTTTT. The chain carries TRBV7-9 and TRBJ1-4; tentative D call: TRBD1 (6 bases). The CDR3 is 14 amino acids. Trimming took 5 bases from V and 4 from J, leaving 11 bases between them. Germline loops: CDR1 SEHNR, CDR2 FQNEAQ (reference sequence).

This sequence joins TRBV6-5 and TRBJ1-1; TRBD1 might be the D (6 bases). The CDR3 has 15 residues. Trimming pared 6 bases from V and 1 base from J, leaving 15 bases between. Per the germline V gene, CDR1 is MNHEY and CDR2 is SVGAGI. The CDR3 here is CASRSPRDKNTEAFF. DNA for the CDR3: TGTGCCAGCAGGAGCCCCCGGGACAAGAACACTGAAGCTTTCTTT.

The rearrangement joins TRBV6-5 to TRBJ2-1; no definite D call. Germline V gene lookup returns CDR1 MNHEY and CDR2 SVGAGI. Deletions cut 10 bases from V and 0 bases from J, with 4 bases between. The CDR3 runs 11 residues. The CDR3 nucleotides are TGTGCCACTCTCTCCTACAATGAGCAGTTCTTC. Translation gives CATLSYNEQFF.

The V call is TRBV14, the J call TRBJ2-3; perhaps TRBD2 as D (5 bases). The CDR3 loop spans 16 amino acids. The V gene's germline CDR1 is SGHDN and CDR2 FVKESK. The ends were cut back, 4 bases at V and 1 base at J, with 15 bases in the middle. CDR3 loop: CASSLRGRGGTDTQYF. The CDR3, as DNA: TGTGCCAGCAGCCTCCGAGGACGGGGAGGCACAGATACGCAGTATTTT.

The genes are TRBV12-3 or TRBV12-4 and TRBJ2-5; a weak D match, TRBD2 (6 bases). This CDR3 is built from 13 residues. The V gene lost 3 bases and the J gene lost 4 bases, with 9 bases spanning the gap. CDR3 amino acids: CASSFGGRETQYF. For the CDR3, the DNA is TGTGCCAGCAGTTTTGGGGGGAGAGAGACCCAGTACTTC.

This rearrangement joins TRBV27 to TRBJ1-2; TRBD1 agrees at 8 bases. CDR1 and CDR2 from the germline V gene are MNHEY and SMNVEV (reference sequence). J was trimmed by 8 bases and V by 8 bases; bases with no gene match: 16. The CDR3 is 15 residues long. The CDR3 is CASGPLGTGAVGYTF. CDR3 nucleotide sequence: TGTGCCAGCGGCCCGTTGGGGACAGGTGCTGTAGGCTACACCTTC.

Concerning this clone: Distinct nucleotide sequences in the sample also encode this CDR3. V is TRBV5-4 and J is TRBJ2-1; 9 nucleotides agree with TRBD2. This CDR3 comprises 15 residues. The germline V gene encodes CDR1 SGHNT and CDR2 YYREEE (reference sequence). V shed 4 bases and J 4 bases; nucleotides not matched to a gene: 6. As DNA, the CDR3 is TGTGCCAGCAGCACCGCTAGCGGGGCTTACAATGAGCAGTTCTTC. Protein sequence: CASSTASGAYNEQFF. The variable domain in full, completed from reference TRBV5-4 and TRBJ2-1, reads ETGVTQSPTHLIKTRGQQVTLRCSSQSGHNTVSWYQQALGQGPQFIFQYYREEENGRGNFPPRFSGLQFPNYSSELNVNALELDDSALYLCASSTASGAYNEQFFGPGTRLTVL.

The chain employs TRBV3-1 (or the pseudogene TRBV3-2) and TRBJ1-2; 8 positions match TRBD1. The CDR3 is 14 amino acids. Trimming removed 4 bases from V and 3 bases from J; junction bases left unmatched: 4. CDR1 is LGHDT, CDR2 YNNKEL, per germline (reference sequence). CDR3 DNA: TGTGCCAGCAGCCCCGGACAGGGCCACTATGGCTACACCTTC. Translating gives CASSPGQGHYGYTF.

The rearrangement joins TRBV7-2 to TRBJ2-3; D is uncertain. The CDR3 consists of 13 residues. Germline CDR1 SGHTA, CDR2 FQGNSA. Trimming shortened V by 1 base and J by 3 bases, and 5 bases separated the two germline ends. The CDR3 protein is CASSLDRTDTQYF. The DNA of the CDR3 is TGTGCCAGCAGCTTAGACAGAACAGATACGCAGTATTTT.

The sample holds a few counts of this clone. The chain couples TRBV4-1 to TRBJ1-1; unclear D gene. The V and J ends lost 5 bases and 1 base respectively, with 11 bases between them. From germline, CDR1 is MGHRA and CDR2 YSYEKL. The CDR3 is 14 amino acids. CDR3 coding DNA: TGCGCCAGCAGCATTCGGCGGGGGAACACTGAAGCTTTCTTT. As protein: CASSIRRGNTEAFF.

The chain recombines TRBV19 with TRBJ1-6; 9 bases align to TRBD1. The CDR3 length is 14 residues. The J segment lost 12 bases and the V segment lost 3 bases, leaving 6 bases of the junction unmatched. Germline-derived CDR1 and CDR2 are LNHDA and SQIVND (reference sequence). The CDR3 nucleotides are TGTGCCAGTAGTATCGACAGGGGGTACGTACCCCTCCACTTT. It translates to CASSIDRGYVPLHF.

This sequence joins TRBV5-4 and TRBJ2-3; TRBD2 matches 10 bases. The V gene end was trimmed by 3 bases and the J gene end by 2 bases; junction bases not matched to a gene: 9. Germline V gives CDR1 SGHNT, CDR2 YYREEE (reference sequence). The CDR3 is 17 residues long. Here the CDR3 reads CASSSLAGASFTDTQYF. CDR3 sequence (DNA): TGTGCCAGCAGCTCGCTAGCGGGGGCATCGTTCACAGATACGCAGTATTTT.

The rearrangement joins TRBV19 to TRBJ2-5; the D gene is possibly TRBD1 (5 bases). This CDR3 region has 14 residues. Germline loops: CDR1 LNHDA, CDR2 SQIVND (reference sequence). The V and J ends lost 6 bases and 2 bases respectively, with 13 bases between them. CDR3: CASSQRTSQETQYF. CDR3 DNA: TGTGCCAGTAGCCAGAGGACATCTCAAGAGACCCAGTACTTC.

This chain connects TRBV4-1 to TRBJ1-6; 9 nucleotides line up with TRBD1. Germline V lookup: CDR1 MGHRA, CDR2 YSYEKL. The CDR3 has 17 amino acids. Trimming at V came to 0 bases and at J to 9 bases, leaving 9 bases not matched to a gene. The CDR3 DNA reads TGCGCCAGCAGCCAAGACGTTCGCAACAGGGGGCGTTCACCCCTCCACTTT. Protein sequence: CASSQDVRNRGRSPLHF.

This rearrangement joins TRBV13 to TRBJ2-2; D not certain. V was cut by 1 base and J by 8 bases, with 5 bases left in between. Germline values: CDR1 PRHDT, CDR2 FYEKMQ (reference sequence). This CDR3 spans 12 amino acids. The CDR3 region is CASSLVQGELFF. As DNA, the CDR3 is TGTGCCAGCAGCTTAGTGCAGGGGGAGCTGTTTTTT. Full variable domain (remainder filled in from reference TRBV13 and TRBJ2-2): AAGVIQSPRHLIKEKRETATLKCYPIPRHDTVYWYQQGPGQDPQFLISFYEKMQSDKGSIPDRFSAQQFSDYHSELNMSSLELGDSALYFCASSLVQGELFFGEGSRLTVL.

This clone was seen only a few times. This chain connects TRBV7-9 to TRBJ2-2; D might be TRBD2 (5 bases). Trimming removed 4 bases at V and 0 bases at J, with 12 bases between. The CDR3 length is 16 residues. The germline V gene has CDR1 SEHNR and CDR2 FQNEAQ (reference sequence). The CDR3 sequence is CASSSRGLSNTGELFF. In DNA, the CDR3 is TGTGCCAGCAGCTCTCGTGGACTCTCGAACACCGGGGAGCTGTTTTTT.

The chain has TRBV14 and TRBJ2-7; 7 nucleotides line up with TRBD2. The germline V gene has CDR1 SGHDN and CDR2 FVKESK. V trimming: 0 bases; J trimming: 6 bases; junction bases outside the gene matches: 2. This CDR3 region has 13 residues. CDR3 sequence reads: CASSQDLAGEQYF. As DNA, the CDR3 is TGTGCCAGCAGCCAAGATTTAGCGGGCGAGCAGTACTTC. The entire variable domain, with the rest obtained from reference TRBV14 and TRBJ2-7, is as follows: EAGVTQFPSHSVIEKGQTVTLRCDPISGHDNLYWYRRVMGKEIKFLLHFVKESKQDESGMPNNRFLAERTGGTYSTLKVQPAELEDSGVYFCASSQDLAGEQYFGPGTRLTVT.

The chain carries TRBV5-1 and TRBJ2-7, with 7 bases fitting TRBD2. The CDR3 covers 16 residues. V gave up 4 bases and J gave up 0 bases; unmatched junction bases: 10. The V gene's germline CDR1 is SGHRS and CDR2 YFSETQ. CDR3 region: CASSLAGRESSYEQYF. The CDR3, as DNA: TGCGCCAGCAGCCTCGCCGGGCGGGAGAGCTCCTACGAGCAGTACTTC.

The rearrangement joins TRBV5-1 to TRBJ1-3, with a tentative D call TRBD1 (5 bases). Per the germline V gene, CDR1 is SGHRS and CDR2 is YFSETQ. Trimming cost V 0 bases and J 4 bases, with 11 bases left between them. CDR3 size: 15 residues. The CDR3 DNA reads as TGCGCCAGCAGCTTGGAGGCGGGGGACGGAAACACCATATATTTT. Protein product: CASSLEAGDGNTIYF.

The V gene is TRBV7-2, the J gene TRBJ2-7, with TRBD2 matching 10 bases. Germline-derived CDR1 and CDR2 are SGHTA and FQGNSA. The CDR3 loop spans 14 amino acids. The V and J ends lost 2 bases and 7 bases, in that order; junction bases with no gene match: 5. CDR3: CASSLLAGVDEQYF. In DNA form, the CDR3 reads TGTGCCAGCAGCTTACTAGCGGGAGTGGATGAGCAGTACTTC.

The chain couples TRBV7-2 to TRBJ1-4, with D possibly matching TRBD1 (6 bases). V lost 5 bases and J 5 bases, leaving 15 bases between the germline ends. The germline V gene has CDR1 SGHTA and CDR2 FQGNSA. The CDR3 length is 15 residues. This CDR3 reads CASSPGRGPNEKLFF. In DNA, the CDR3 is TGTGCCAGCAGCCCCGGGCGGGGGCCAAATGAAAAACTGTTTTTT.

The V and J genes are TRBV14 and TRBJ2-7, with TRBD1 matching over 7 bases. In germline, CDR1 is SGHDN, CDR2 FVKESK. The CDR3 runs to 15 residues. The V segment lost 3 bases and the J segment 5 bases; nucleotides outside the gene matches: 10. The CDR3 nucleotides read TGTGCCAGCAGCCACCCCTCCGGACAGGCTAACGAGCAGTACTTC. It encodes CASSHPSGQANEQYF.

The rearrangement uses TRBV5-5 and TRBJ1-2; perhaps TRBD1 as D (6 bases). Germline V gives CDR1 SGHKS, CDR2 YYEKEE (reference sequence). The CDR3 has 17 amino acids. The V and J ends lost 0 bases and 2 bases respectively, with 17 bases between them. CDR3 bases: TGTGCCAGCAGCTTGGAGGGTACAGGGAGCTCCAACTATGGCTACACCTTC. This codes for CASSLEGTGSSNYGYTF.

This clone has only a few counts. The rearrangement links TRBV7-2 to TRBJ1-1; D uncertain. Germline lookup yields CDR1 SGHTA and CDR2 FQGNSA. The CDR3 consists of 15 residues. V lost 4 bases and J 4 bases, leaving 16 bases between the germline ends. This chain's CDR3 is CASSSNRGVFTEAFF. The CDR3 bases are TGTGCCAGCAGCTCCAATCGGGGAGTTTTCACTGAAGCTTTCTTT.